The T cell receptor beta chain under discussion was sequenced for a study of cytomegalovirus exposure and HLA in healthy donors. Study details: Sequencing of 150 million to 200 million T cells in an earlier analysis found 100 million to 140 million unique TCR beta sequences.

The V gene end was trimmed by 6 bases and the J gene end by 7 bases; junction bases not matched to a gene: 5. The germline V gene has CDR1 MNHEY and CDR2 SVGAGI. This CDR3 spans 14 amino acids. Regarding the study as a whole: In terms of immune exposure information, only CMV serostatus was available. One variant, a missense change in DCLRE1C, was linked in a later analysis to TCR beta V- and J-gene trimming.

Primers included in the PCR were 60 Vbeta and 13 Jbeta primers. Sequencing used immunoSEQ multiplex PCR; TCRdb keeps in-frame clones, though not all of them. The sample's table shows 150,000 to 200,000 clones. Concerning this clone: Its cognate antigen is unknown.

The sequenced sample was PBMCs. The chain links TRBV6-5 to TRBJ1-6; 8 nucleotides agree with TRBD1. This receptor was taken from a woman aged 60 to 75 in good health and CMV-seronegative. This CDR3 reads CASRPTGANSPLHF. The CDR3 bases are TGTGCCAGCAGACCGACAGGGGCCAATTCACCCCTCCACTTT.